The rows below give T cell receptor beta chains drawn from one sample of a study of blood T cell repertoires in COVID-19. Measured with immunoSEQ multiplex PCR; TCRdb has only the in-frame clones, and not every one. The table shows roughly 110,000 clones, with 75% to 85% occurring only once. The sample comprised peripheral blood. The receptors originated from an elderly man with COVID-19, enrolled during active disease. CDR3s include the opening cysteine and the closing phenylalanine or tryptophan. Each record gives: D gene, J gene, clone size, V gene, CDR3 protein, CDR3 DNA. A D gene is named only where the DNA matches it firmly. Size tells how often a clone was seen (once, few, many) or the class of an expanded clone, and some rows leave it out.

d_call: TRBD1
j_call: TRBJ2-7
clone_size: .
v_call: TRBV5-4
cdr3_aa: CASSPGDRLVYEQYF
cdr3_nt: TGTGCCAGCAGCCCCGGGGACAGGCTAGTCTACGAGCAGTACTTC

d_call: .
j_call: TRBJ1-4
clone_size: .
v_call: TRBV7-9
cdr3_aa: CASSLDGTNEKLFF
cdr3_nt: TGTGCCAGCAGCTTAGACGGGACTAATGAAAAACTGTTTTTT

d_call: .
j_call: TRBJ2-7
clone_size: once
v_call: TRBV7-9
cdr3_aa: CASSFGTFPYEQYF
cdr3_nt: TGTGCCAGCAGCTTTGGGACTTTCCCCTACGAGCAGTACTTC

d_call: TRBD2
j_call: TRBJ2-7
clone_size: .
v_call: TRBV28
cdr3_aa: CASSLFSHSAGDKRYYF
cdr3_nt: TGTGCCAGCAGTTTATTCTCCCACTCAGCGGGAGATAAACGATATTACTTC

d_call: .
j_call: TRBJ2-1
clone_size: .
v_call: TRBV3-1/TRBV3-2
cdr3_aa: CASSQDQGSGEQFF
cdr3_nt: TGTGCCAGCAGCCAAGATCAGGGGTCGGGTGAGCAGTTCTTC

d_call: .
j_call: TRBJ1-2
clone_size: few
v_call: TRBV19
cdr3_aa: CASTTDPPGSYTF
cdr3_nt: TGTGCCAGTACCACGGACCCGCCGGGAAGCTACACCTTC

d_call: .
j_call: TRBJ1-2
clone_size: .
v_call: TRBV3-1/TRBV3-2
cdr3_aa: CASSQGQGHGYTF
cdr3_nt: TGTGCCAGCAGCCAAGGGCAGGGGCATGGCTACACCTTC

d_call: TRBD1
j_call: TRBJ1-5
clone_size: .
v_call: TRBV18
cdr3_aa: CASSLGQVAGNQPQHF
cdr3_nt: TGTGCCAGCTCACTTGGACAGGTAGCGGGCAATCAGCCCCAGCATTTT

d_call: TRBD2
j_call: TRBJ2-3
clone_size: .
v_call: TRBV30
cdr3_aa: CAWGEGDTQYF
cdr3_nt: TGTGCCTGGGGGGAGGGAGATACGCAGTATTTT

d_call: TRBD1
j_call: TRBJ1-4
clone_size: few
v_call: TRBV6-5
cdr3_aa: CASSPGQAVEEKLFF
cdr3_nt: TGTGCCAGCAGTCCCGGACAGGCTGTGGAGGAAAAACTGTTTTTT

d_call: .
j_call: TRBJ2-6
clone_size: .
v_call: TRBV15
cdr3_aa: CATSRDQGTGANVLTF
cdr3_nt: TGTGCCACCAGCAGAGATCAGGGTACTGGGGCCAACGTCCTGACTTTC

d_call: TRBD1
j_call: TRBJ1-1
clone_size: .
v_call: TRBV27
cdr3_aa: CASSGRGWTEAFF
cdr3_nt: TGTGCCAGCAGTGGCAGGGGGTGGACTGAAGCTTTCTTT

d_call: .
j_call: TRBJ2-5
clone_size: .
v_call: TRBV4-1
cdr3_aa: CASSPPTTRDQETQYF
cdr3_nt: TGCGCCAGCAGCCCGCCGACTACTCGGGACCAAGAGACCCAGTACTTC

d_call: .
j_call: TRBJ2-3
clone_size: .
v_call: TRBV5-1
cdr3_aa: CASSGPTDTQYF
cdr3_nt: TGCGCCAGCAGTGGCCCCACAGATACGCAGTATTTT

d_call: .
j_call: TRBJ2-5
clone_size: .
v_call: TRBV19
cdr3_aa: CASSMIEAGAETQYF
cdr3_nt: TGTGCCAGTAGTATGATCGAGGCAGGGGCAGAGACCCAGTACTTC

d_call: .
j_call: TRBJ2-6
clone_size: .
v_call: TRBV7-2
cdr3_aa: CASSPEVAGANVLTF
cdr3_nt: TGTGCCAGCAGTCCCGAGGTAGCTGGGGCCAACGTCCTGACTTTC

d_call: .
j_call: TRBJ1-6
clone_size: .
v_call: TRBV18
cdr3_aa: CASSSAQGESPLHF
cdr3_nt: TGTGCCAGCTCAAGTGCACAGGGCGAGTCACCCCTCCACTTT

d_call: TRBD1
j_call: TRBJ1-2
clone_size: .
v_call: TRBV5-1
cdr3_aa: CASSHPGTGGSGGYTF
cdr3_nt: TGCGCCAGCAGCCACCCCGGGACAGGAGGGAGTGGTGGCTACACCTTC

d_call: TRBD1
j_call: TRBJ2-3
clone_size: .
v_call: TRBV18
cdr3_aa: CASSGSNGQGSTDTQYF
cdr3_nt: TGTGCCAGCTCAGGTAGCAACGGACAGGGGAGCACAGATACGCAGTATTTT

d_call: TRBD1
j_call: TRBJ1-1
clone_size: few
v_call: TRBV27
cdr3_aa: CASSLRTGGRTEAFF
cdr3_nt: TGTGCCAGCAGTTTAAGGACAGGGGGTCGGACTGAAGCTTTCTTT

d_call: .
j_call: TRBJ1-1
clone_size: few
v_call: TRBV5-1
cdr3_aa: CASSLDFRREATEAFF
cdr3_nt: TGCGCCAGCAGCTTGGATTTTCGCAGGGAGGCCACTGAAGCTTTCTTT

d_call: .
j_call: TRBJ2-1
clone_size: .
v_call: TRBV29-1
cdr3_aa: CSVEDLSGVSYNEQFF
cdr3_nt: TGCAGCGTTGAAGATCTTTCCGGGGTCTCCTACAATGAGCAGTTCTTC

d_call: .
j_call: TRBJ1-1
clone_size: .
v_call: TRBV14
cdr3_aa: CASSQDRRTEAFF
cdr3_nt: TGTGCCAGCAGCCAAGACCGGCGGACTGAAGCTTTCTTT

d_call: TRBD2
j_call: TRBJ2-5
clone_size: .
v_call: TRBV7-2
cdr3_aa: CASSLSYMLAGGETQYF
cdr3_nt: TGTGCCAGCAGCTTATCCTATATGCTAGCGGGAGGAGAGACCCAGTACTTC

d_call: TRBD1
j_call: TRBJ1-5
clone_size: .
v_call: TRBV19
cdr3_aa: CASIPTGAAALSNQPQHF
cdr3_nt: TGTGCCAGTATCCCCACAGGGGCCGCTGCTTTGAGCAATCAGCCCCAGCATTTT

d_call: .
j_call: TRBJ1-2
clone_size: .
v_call: TRBV29-1
cdr3_aa: CSARHAGVNGYTF
cdr3_nt: TGCAGCGCCCGACATGCGGGCGTTAATGGCTACACCTTC

d_call: TRBD1
j_call: TRBJ1-5
clone_size: once
v_call: TRBV7-8
cdr3_aa: CASSQGQGSQPQHF
cdr3_nt: TGTGCCAGCAGCCAAGGACAGGGCTCTCAGCCCCAGCATTTT

d_call: .
j_call: TRBJ1-5
clone_size: large
v_call: TRBV19
cdr3_aa: CASSIAQNQPQHF
cdr3_nt: TGTGCCAGTAGTATAGCGCAGAATCAGCCCCAGCATTTT

d_call: TRBD1
j_call: TRBJ1-2
clone_size: .
v_call: TRBV5-1
cdr3_aa: CASSPAGQNNYGYTF
cdr3_nt: TGCGCCAGCAGCCCTGCGGGACAGAATAACTATGGCTACACCTTC

d_call: TRBD1
j_call: TRBJ2-5
clone_size: .
v_call: TRBV7-3
cdr3_aa: CASSLRGGQGIQETQYF
cdr3_nt: TGTGCCAGCAGCTTACGAGGGGGACAGGGGATCCAAGAGACCCAGTACTTC

d_call: .
j_call: TRBJ1-6
clone_size: few
v_call: TRBV5-1
cdr3_aa: CASSKDRSSYNSPLHF
cdr3_nt: TGCGCCAGCAGCAAAGACAGGAGCTCCTATAATTCACCCCTCCACTTT

d_call: .
j_call: TRBJ1-2
clone_size: .
v_call: TRBV6-5
cdr3_aa: CASSEVGGRGYTF
cdr3_nt: TGTGCCAGCAGCGAGGTCGGGGGACGTGGCTACACCTTC

d_call: .
j_call: TRBJ2-5
clone_size: .
v_call: TRBV3-1/TRBV3-2
cdr3_aa: CASAVREETQYF
cdr3_nt: TGTGCCAGCGCCGTGCGGGAAGAGACCCAGTACTTC

d_call: .
j_call: TRBJ2-3
clone_size: .
v_call: TRBV2
cdr3_aa: CASSPRDFTDTQYF
cdr3_nt: TGTGCCAGCAGCCCCCGGGACTTCACAGATACGCAGTATTTT

d_call: TRBD1
j_call: TRBJ2-7
clone_size: .
v_call: TRBV2
cdr3_aa: CASSEGTGDEQYF
cdr3_nt: TGTGCCAGCAGTGAGGGGACAGGGGACGAGCAGTACTTC

d_call: TRBD2
j_call: TRBJ2-7
clone_size: .
v_call: TRBV27
cdr3_aa: CASSLLGRLGGRAYEQYF
cdr3_nt: TGTGCCAGCAGTTTATTGGGGCGGCTTGGCGGGAGGGCCTACGAGCAGTACTTC

d_call: TRBD1
j_call: TRBJ2-2
clone_size: .
v_call: TRBV25-1
cdr3_aa: CASSGPGQGYLGELFF
cdr3_nt: TGTGCCAGCAGTGGACCGGGACAGGGGTACTTGGGGGAGCTGTTTTTT

d_call: TRBD1
j_call: TRBJ2-3
clone_size: .
v_call: TRBV11-3
cdr3_aa: CASSHGQGASLAADTQYF
cdr3_nt: TGTGCCAGCAGCCACGGACAGGGGGCCTCCCTCGCCGCAGATACGCAGTATTTT

d_call: .
j_call: TRBJ1-1
clone_size: few
v_call: TRBV2
cdr3_aa: CASSEAAGFSKGTEAFF
cdr3_nt: TGTGCCAGCAGTGAAGCGGCGGGGTTTTCCAAGGGCACTGAAGCTTTCTTT

d_call: TRBD1
j_call: TRBJ1-4
clone_size: .
v_call: TRBV28
cdr3_aa: CASSLPGTANEKLFF
cdr3_nt: TGTGCCAGCAGTTTACCTGGGACAGCTAATGAAAAACTGTTTTTT

d_call: TRBD2
j_call: TRBJ2-3
clone_size: .
v_call: TRBV5-1
cdr3_aa: CASSLGAGDLPDTQYF
cdr3_nt: TGCGCCAGCAGCTTGGGTGCGGGAGATCTTCCAGATACGCAGTATTTT

d_call: .
j_call: TRBJ1-6
clone_size: .
v_call: TRBV7-3
cdr3_aa: CASSLWRNSPLHF
cdr3_nt: TGTGCCAGCAGCTTATGGCGGAATTCACCCCTCCACTTT

d_call: .
j_call: TRBJ1-2
clone_size: few
v_call: TRBV7-9
cdr3_aa: CASSLDSNYGYTF
cdr3_nt: TGTGCCAGCAGCTTAGACAGTAACTATGGCTACACCTTC

d_call: .
j_call: TRBJ2-1
clone_size: .
v_call: TRBV11-2
cdr3_aa: CASSLLGRNYNEQFF
cdr3_nt: TGTGCCAGCAGCCTCCTGGGGCGAAATTACAATGAGCAGTTCTTC

d_call: .
j_call: TRBJ2-5
clone_size: .
v_call: TRBV5-1
cdr3_aa: CASSLTGWGETQYF
cdr3_nt: TGCGCCAGCAGCCTGACAGGTTGGGGAGAGACCCAGTACTTC

d_call: .
j_call: TRBJ2-1
clone_size: .
v_call: TRBV11-3
cdr3_aa: CASSLDPPGGNEQFF
cdr3_nt: TGTGCCAGCAGCTTAGATCCACCCGGGGGCAATGAGCAGTTCTTC

d_call: TRBD2
j_call: TRBJ2-1
clone_size: .
v_call: TRBV19
cdr3_aa: CASSRSGRLSYNEQFF
cdr3_nt: TGTGCCAGTAGTAGAAGCGGGAGGCTGTCCTACAATGAGCAGTTCTTC

d_call: .
j_call: TRBJ2-3
clone_size: .
v_call: TRBV4-1
cdr3_aa: CASSQVLAADTQYF
cdr3_nt: TGCGCCAGCAGCCAAGTGCTAGCCGCGGATACGCAGTATTTT

d_call: TRBD2
j_call: TRBJ2-1
clone_size: few
v_call: TRBV9
cdr3_aa: CASTGTSGIGEQFF
cdr3_nt: TGTGCCAGCACCGGGACTAGCGGGATAGGGGAGCAGTTCTTC

d_call: .
j_call: TRBJ2-2
clone_size: few
v_call: TRBV3-1/TRBV3-2
cdr3_aa: CASSQGNGISFAGELFF
cdr3_nt: TGTGCCAGCAGCCAGGGTAACGGGATCTCCTTTGCCGGGGAGCTGTTTTTT

d_call: .
j_call: TRBJ2-1
clone_size: .
v_call: TRBV19
cdr3_aa: CASSTHDSGNEQFF
cdr3_nt: TGTGCCAGTAGTACCCATGACAGTGGCAATGAGCAGTTCTTC

d_call: TRBD2
j_call: TRBJ2-7
clone_size: once
v_call: TRBV5-4
cdr3_aa: CASSRGGGSQRRQYF
cdr3_nt: TGTGCCAGCAGCCGCGGGGGAGGCTCTCAAAGGCGGCAGTACTTC

d_call: TRBD1
j_call: TRBJ2-6
clone_size: .
v_call: TRBV5-1
cdr3_aa: CASGFRDRVSSGANVLTF
cdr3_nt: TGCGCCAGCGGGTTCCGGGACAGGGTTAGCTCTGGGGCCAACGTCCTGACTTTC

d_call: .
j_call: TRBJ2-5
clone_size: .
v_call: TRBV7-2
cdr3_aa: CASMQGGQETQYF
cdr3_nt: TGTGCCAGCATGCAGGGGGGCCAAGAGACCCAGTACTTC

d_call: .
j_call: TRBJ1-1
clone_size: few
v_call: TRBV6-6
cdr3_aa: CASKWGEANTEAFF
cdr3_nt: TGTGCCAGCAAGTGGGGGGAGGCGAACACTGAAGCTTTCTTT